This T cell receptor beta chain was identified in a study of cytomegalovirus exposure and HLA in healthy donors. Study findings and constraints: Follow-up analysis later connected one missense variant in DCLRE1C with trimming of TCR beta V- and J-genes. Rarity characterized most TCR sequences, yet some public TCRs appeared in many donors. Later on, analysis showed that most CMV-associated TCR beta chains appeared to be HLA-restricted.

As to this clone: Its matching antigen is unknown. The sample contains more than one DNA sequence encoding this CDR3.

The PCR ran on 60 Vbeta and 13 Jbeta primers. Produced via immunoSEQ multiplex PCR; TCRdb's table is partial and in-frame only. The table lists tens of thousands of clones. The V gene lost 8 bases and the J gene lost 7 bases, with 15 bases spanning the gap. CDR1 MDHEN and CDR2 SYDVKM come from the germline V gene. This CDR3 comprises 13 residues. The sample taken for sequencing was PBMCs. This chain joins TRBV28 and TRBJ2-4, with D tentatively TRBD2 (6 bases). This clonotype was obtained from a male donor in good health and CMV-seronegative. This CDR3 reads CASGGRRENIQYF. The CDR3 DNA is TGTGCCAGCGGCGGACGCCGGGAGAACATTCAGTACTTC.